The entry below describes one T cell receptor (beta chain). Its antigen remains unknown. From germline, CDR1 is SNHLY and CDR2 FYNNEI. CDR3 length equals 16 residues. Trimming left V 2 bases short and J 4 bases short, with 15 bases between. A second PCR of 7 to 11 cycles used a sample-barcoded 5' primer and a J-beta primer mix. Every cDNA was tagged by a template-switch adaptor with 12 random nucleotides. TCRdb analysed the 5' RACE reads with MiXCR anew, one entry per CDR3 protein. The table has more than 1 million distinct CDR3 sequences, more than 35% seen once; the top ten hold under 20%. The sample comes from a study of blood T cells in healthy people across ages. General observations from the study: Both higher diversity and more naive CD4+ cells marked long-lived donors when set against aged donors. A roughly linear fall in TCR beta diversity per million T cells was seen with increasing age. In the absence of known donor CMV status, changes in expanded clonotypes were possibly confounded.

This clonotype was obtained from a woman aged 55-69 years in good health. The V gene is TRBV2, the J gene TRBJ2-1; D possibly corresponds to TRBD2 (7 bases). Sequencing was performed on blood. The DNA for the CDR3 is TGTGCCAGCAGTGAAAGGGGGGGAGCGGGGTACAATGAGCAGTTCTTC. It specifies CASSERGGAGYNEQFF.